These 21 T cell receptor beta chains were sequenced from one sample in a study of T cell responses to AZD1222 COVID-19 vaccine. Produced via immunoSEQ multiplex PCR; TCRdb's table is partial and in-frame only. This table holds tens of thousands of clones, less than 90% found once. Sequenced material: peripheral blood, taken 28 days after the second AZD1222 dose. These receptors originate from an adult who received the AZD1222 COVID-19 vaccine.

The rearrangement links TRBV19 to TRBJ1-6; D might be TRBD1 (5 bases). Germline CDR1 is LNHDA and CDR2 is SQIVND (reference sequence). V lost 10 bases, J lost 5 bases, and 18 bases lay in between. The length of the CDR3 is 15 residues. The CDR3 loop is CATQGQLGNNSPLHF. The CDR3 DNA reads as TGTGCCACCCAAGGACAACTGGGGAATAATTCACCCCTCCACTTT.

The CDR3 here is CASKLALGELFF. In DNA, the CDR3 is TGTGCCAGCAAACTAGCCCTCGGGGAGCTGTTTTTT. The rearrangement links TRBV3-1 (or the pseudogene TRBV3-2) to TRBJ2-2, with D perhaps TRBD2 (6 bases). Trimming left V 7 bases short and J 7 bases short, with 10 bases between. This CDR3 region has 12 residues. The V gene's germline CDR1 is LGHDT and CDR2 YNNKEL (reference sequence).

The gene calls are TRBV7-2 and TRBJ2-1, with D unclear. This CDR3 has 17 amino acids. Looked up from germline, CDR1 is SGHTA and CDR2 is FQGNSA. Trimming removed 5 bases at V and 0 bases at J, with 17 bases between. As DNA, the CDR3 is TGTGCCAGCAGCCCGCGGCAAAGTCTTAGCTCCTACAATGAGCAGTTCTTC. It codes for CASSPRQSLSSYNEQFF. The whole variable domain, remainder taken from reference TRBV7-2 and TRBJ2-1, is GAGVSQSPSNKVTEKGKDVELRCDPISGHTALYWYRQSLGQGLEFLIYFQGNSAPDKSGLPSDRFSAERTGGSVSTLTIQRTQQEDSAVYLCASSPRQSLSSYNEQFFGPGTRLTVL.

The CDR3 sequence is CASGASGDNNEQFF. DNA for the CDR3: TGTGCCAGCGGGGCTAGCGGGGACAACAATGAGCAGTTCTTC. J is TRBJ2-1 and V is TRBV28; 9 positions match TRBD2. The CDR3 sequence is 14 residues long. V shed 8 bases and J 5 bases; nucleotides not matched to a gene: 7. Germline V gene lookup returns CDR1 MDHEN and CDR2 SYDVKM.

The rearrangement links TRBV5-4 to TRBJ2-4; D unresolved. The CDR3 is 14 amino acids. In germline, CDR1 is SGHNT, CDR2 YYREEE (reference sequence). Trimming shortened V by 4 bases and J by 11 bases, and 19 bases separated the two germline ends. CDR3 sequence: CASSDRLELNVQYF. The CDR3 nucleotides read TGTGCCAGCAGCGACCGGTTGGAGCTAAATGTTCAGTACTTC.

This rearrangement joins TRBV2 to TRBJ1-4; weak D call: TRBD1 (5 bases). CDR1 and CDR2 (germline): SNHLY, FYNNEI. The CDR3 spans 16 residues. Trimming shortened V by 7 bases and J by 0 bases, and 15 bases separated the two germline ends. The CDR3 nucleotides are TGTGCCAGCAAGGGACGCCCTGGTGCAACTAATGAAAAACTGTTTTTT. Translation gives CASKGRPGATNEKLFF. Supplemented by reference TRBV2 and TRBJ1-4, the full variable domain reads EPEVTQTPSHQVTQMGQEVILRCVPISNHLYFYWYRQILGQKVEFLVSFYNNEISEKSEIFDDQFSVERPDGSNFTLKIRSTKLEDSAMYFCASKGRPGATNEKLFFGSGTQLSVL.

The chain has TRBV9 and TRBJ1-2; TRBD1 agrees at 7 bases. The V gene end was trimmed by 4 bases and the J gene end by 2 bases; junction bases not matched to a gene: 8. Germline CDR1 and CDR2: SGDLS and YYNGEE. The CDR3 extends over 15 amino acids. CDR3 DNA: TGTGCCAGCAGCCTTCGACAGGGAAGCAACTATGGCTACACCTTC. Translation gives CASSLRQGSNYGYTF.

The chain joins TRBV2 to TRBJ2-1; TRBD2 agrees at 14 bases. This CDR3 contains 16 residues. After removal of 6 bases from V and 5 bases from J, the junction contained 6 bases not matched to a gene. The germline V gene has CDR1 SNHLY and CDR2 FYNNEI. DNA for the CDR3: TGTGCCAGCAGAAGACTAGCGGGAGGGTTCCACAATGAGCAGTTCTTC. This codes for CASRRLAGGFHNEQFF.

This clone came up once. This rearrangement joins TRBV7-2 to TRBJ2-7; TRBD2 matches at 7 bases. J was trimmed by 9 bases and V by 2 bases; bases with no gene match: 7. This CDR3 spans 13 amino acids. Germline V gives CDR1 SGHTA, CDR2 FQGNSA. CDR3 sequence: CASSLQSGDGQYF. The CDR3 DNA reads as TGTGCCAGCAGCTTACAAAGCGGGGACGGGCAGTACTTC.

The chain uses TRBV11-2 and TRBJ1-1, with D hard to call. This CDR3 contains 11 residues. V lost 6 bases and J lost 0, with 2 bases in between. The germline gives CDR1 SGHAT, CDR2 FQNNGV. The CDR3 spells CASRVNTEAFF. CDR3 DNA: TGTGCCAGCAGGGTGAACACTGAAGCTTTCTTT.

V is TRBV19 and J is TRBJ1-1; D possibly corresponds to TRBD1 (6 bases). V lost 2 bases, J lost 6 bases, and 10 bases lay in between. Germline CDR1 reads LNHDA; CDR2 reads SQIVND (reference sequence). This CDR3 has 13 residues. The DNA for the CDR3 is TGTGCCAGTAGTATAAGGGGGGCCGCTGAAGCTTTCTTT. It encodes CASSIRGAAEAFF. The full variable domain, rest sourced from reference TRBV19 and TRBJ1-1, is DGGITQSPKYLFRKEGQNVTLSCEQNLNHDAMYWYRQDPGQGLRLIYYSQIVNDFQKGDIAEGYSVSREKKESFPLTVTSAQKNPTAFYLCASSIRGAAEAFFGQGTRLTVV.

The V call is TRBV5-5, the J call TRBJ2-5, with 8 bases lining up with TRBD2. The CDR3 length is 15 residues. V trimming: 4 bases; J trimming: 7 bases; junction bases outside the gene matches: 12. CDR1 and CDR2 (germline): SGHKS, YYEKEE (reference sequence). The CDR3 region has the DNA TGTGCCAGCAGCGTAGAAGCGGGGGTAGCTCGGACCCAGTACTTC. Its translation is CASSVEAGVARTQYF.

V gene TRBV19 combines with J gene TRBJ2-7, with 8 positions matching TRBD1. V shed 3 bases, J shed 1 base, and the junction held 8 bases outside the gene matches. The CDR3 is 16 residues long. The germline V gene encodes CDR1 LNHDA and CDR2 SQIVND (reference sequence). CDR3 coding DNA: TGTGCCAGTAGTATCGGACAGGGCGTCAGTTCCTACGAGCAGTACTTC. It specifies CASSIGQGVSSYEQYF.

V usage is TRBV12-5 and J usage is TRBJ2-7; 11 bases are shared with TRBD1. This CDR3 comprises 15 residues. Trimming removed 5 bases from V and 3 bases from J; junction bases left unmatched: 6. Per germline, CDR1 LGHNT and CDR2 FRNRAP. The CDR3, as DNA: TGTGCTAGTGGTCGGGGGACAGGGGGTAACTACGAGCAGTACTTC. Protein: CASGRGTGGNYEQYF.

Of note for this clone: The junction shows a germline mismatch at one end, possibly a read error. This rearrangement joins TRBV14 to TRBJ1-2; D gene unclear. Germline loops: CDR1 SGHDN, CDR2 FVKESK. The CDR3 runs 10 residues. CDR3 DNA: TGTGCCAGCAGCCACATGAAAAGTAGGTTC. This encodes CASSHMKSRF.

This clone came up a few times. J is TRBJ2-7 and V is TRBV7-6; weak D call: TRBD1 (5 bases). Trimming stripped 1 base from V and 2 bases from J, with 24 bases between. CDR3 length equals 19 residues. CDR1 and CDR2 (germline): SGHVS, FNYEAQ. CDR3 DNA: TGTGCCAGCAGCTTAGATGCTTCGAGTAGGTTCAGGGTCCCCTACGAGCAGTACTTC. Translated, it gives CASSLDASSRFRVPYEQYF. Using reference TRBV7-6 and TRBJ2-7 for the parts outside the CDR3, the full variable domain is GAGVSQSPRYKVTKRGQDVALRCDPISGHVSLYWYRQALGQGPEFLTYFNYEAQQDKSGLPNDRFSAERPEGSISTLTIQRTEQRDSAMYRCASSLDASSRFRVPYEQYFGPGTRLTVT.

This clone was observed a handful of times. The rearrangement uses TRBV3-1 (or the pseudogene TRBV3-2) and TRBJ2-1; 9 bases are a match to TRBD1. With V trimmed by 1 base and J by 7 bases, 11 bases remained unmatched. The CDR3 spans 17 residues. Germline-derived CDR1 and CDR2 are LGHDT and YNNKEL (reference sequence). Here the CDR3 reads CASSQVRSGTGRNEQFF. CDR3 coding DNA: TGTGCCAGCAGCCAAGTCCGCTCCGGGACAGGGAGGAATGAGCAGTTCTTC.

The chain has TRBV3-1 (or the pseudogene TRBV3-2) and TRBJ2-1; D is uncertain. The V and J ends lost 1 base and 3 bases respectively, with 4 bases between them. The CDR3 has 13 residues. CDR1 is LGHDT, CDR2 YNNKEL, per germline (reference sequence). The CDR3 nucleotides are TGTGCCAGCAGCCAAGGTGGCTACAATGAGCAGTTCTTC. Translating it yields CASSQGGYNEQFF.

The CDR3 loop is CASNLAGGGYTF. The CDR3 DNA is TGTGCCAGCAACCTCGCAGGGGGTGGCTACACCTTC. The rearrangement uses TRBV12-3 or TRBV12-4 and TRBJ1-2; 7 bases fit TRBD1. This CDR3 contains 12 residues. J was trimmed by 7 bases and V by 7 bases; bases with no gene match: 6.

The V gene is TRBV3-1 (or the pseudogene TRBV3-2), the J gene TRBJ2-2, with D perhaps matching TRBD1 (6 bases). Trimming left V 1 base short and J 1 base short, with 7 bases between. Germline-derived CDR1 and CDR2 are LGHDT and YNNKEL (reference sequence). The CDR3 loop spans 15 amino acids. The CDR3 nucleotides are TGTGCCAGCAGCCAAGCAGGGGTGAACACCGGGGAGCTGTTTTTT. Translating it yields CASSQAGVNTGELFF.

The chain is built from TRBV21-1 and TRBJ2-2; TRBD1, as called in the table, went unchecked against the DNA. TRBV21-1 is a known pseudogene. The CDR3 totals 19 residues. The CDR3 sequence is CASSKGPRPGQGALGELFF. DNA for the CDR3: TGTGCCAGCAGCAAAGGACCTCGACCGGGACAGGGGGCGTTGGGGGAGCTGTTTTTT.